This is a list of T cell receptor beta chains from one sample in a study of blood T cell repertoires in COVID-19. Using immunoSEQ multiplex PCR, the repertoire was profiled, and TCRdb retains in-frame clones only, with some absent. The repertoire consists of some 380,000 clones, with roughly four fifths occurring once and the leading ten covering around 1.1%. Sequenced: peripheral blood. These receptors came from a human donor with acute or convalescent COVID-19. The donor label of this sample is uncertain. Both conserved end residues are part of each CDR3. D genes are given only for firm matches. Some rows mark clone size as missing; the rest say once, few, many or name a class of expanded clone.

cdr3_aa cdr3_nt clone_size j_call v_call d_call
CASSEAAANTGELFF TGTGCCAGCAGTGAAGCGGCTGCGAACACCGGGGAGCTGTTTTTT NA TRBJ2-2 TRBV2 NA
CSVGQGIRYGYTF TGCAGCGTGGGACAGGGTATACGCTATGGCTACACCTTC NA TRBJ1-2 TRBV29-1 TRBD1
CASSSGRVGQFF TGTGCCAGCAGCTCTGGGAGGGTCGGTCAGTTCTTC NA TRBJ2-1 TRBV5-6 TRBD2
CASREGQGNQPQHF TGTGCCAGCAGAGAGGGACAGGGCAATCAGCCCCAGCATTTT few TRBJ1-5 TRBV28 TRBD1
CASSNTGVGNTIYF TGTGCCAGCAGTAATACAGGGGTTGGAAACACCATATATTTT NA TRBJ1-3 TRBV6-5 TRBD1
CASSVGQGIYNEQFF TGTGCCAGCAGCGTCGGACAGGGGATCTACAATGAGCAGTTCTTC NA TRBJ2-1 TRBV6-5 TRBD1
CASSPSVPSYNEQFF TGTGCCAGCTCACCGTCTGTTCCCTCCTACAATGAGCAGTTCTTC few TRBJ2-1 TRBV18 NA
CASSSRGTGGSYNEQFF TGTGCCAGCAGCAGTAGAGGGACAGGGGGTTCCTACAATGAGCAGTTCTTC NA TRBJ2-1 TRBV7-2 TRBD1
CAWMGTENSPLHF TGTGCCTGGATGGGGACAGAGAATTCACCCCTCCACTTT NA TRBJ1-6 TRBV30 TRBD1
CASSLIQGASYEQYF TGCGCCAGCAGCTTGATTCAGGGGGCTTCCTACGAGCAGTACTTC NA TRBJ2-7 TRBV5-1 TRBD1
CASSRDYAEAFF TGTGCCAGCTCACGGGACTACGCTGAAGCTTTCTTT NA TRBJ1-1 TRBV18 NA
CASSVRSNTGELFF TGTGCCAGCAGCGTCAGGTCGAACACCGGGGAGCTGTTTTTT NA TRBJ2-2 TRBV9 NA
CASSPRGSPPYNEQFF TGTGCCAGCAGCCCAAGGGGCTCCCCACCTTACAATGAGCAGTTCTTC NA TRBJ2-1 TRBV7-8 NA
CASSLGQTIEYEKLFF TGTGCCAGCAGCTTAGGACAGACCATTGAGTATGAAAAACTGTTTTTT NA TRBJ1-4 TRBV7-9 NA
CASSQGQGSSGNTIYF TGTGCCAGCAGCCAGGGACAGGGGAGCTCTGGAAACACCATATATTTT NA TRBJ1-3 TRBV7-2 TRBD1
CASSPGILNSPLHF TGTGCCAGCAGCCCGGGGATCCTTAATTCACCCCTCCACTTT NA TRBJ1-6 TRBV5-4 NA
CASSYGGRAETQYF TGTGCCAGCAGCTACGGGGGGCGGGCAGAGACCCAGTACTTC NA TRBJ2-5 TRBV11-2 NA
CASSIVRENSPLHF TGTGCCAGCAGCATCGTGCGGGAAAATTCACCCCTCCACTTT NA TRBJ1-6 TRBV3-1/TRBV3-2 NA
CASRRGLAESNEQFF TGTGCCAGCAGACGGGGACTAGCGGAAAGCAATGAGCAGTTCTTC once TRBJ2-1 TRBV6-5 TRBD2
CASSLAAGLAGGPAYEQYF TGTGCCAGCAGCTTGGCCGCAGGACTAGCGGGAGGACCAGCCTACGAGCAGTACTTC NA TRBJ2-7 TRBV5-6 TRBD2
CASRMTGARETQYF TGTGCCAGCAGGATGACAGGGGCGCGAGAGACCCAGTACTTC NA TRBJ2-5 TRBV6-6 TRBD1
CASSANRGEGEKLFF TGTGCCAGCAGCGCTAACAGGGGCGAAGGGGAAAAACTGTTTTTT NA TRBJ1-4 TRBV2 TRBD1
CASSPKGETQYF TGTGCCAGCTCACCAAAGGGGGAGACCCAGTACTTC NA TRBJ2-5 TRBV18 NA
CASSGQGNYGYTF TGTGCCAGCAGTGGACAGGGCAACTATGGCTACACCTTC NA TRBJ1-2 TRBV2 TRBD1
CASSYSAGGSYEQYF TGTGCCAGCAGTTACTCGGCGGGGGGTTCCTACGAGCAGTACTTC NA TRBJ2-7 TRBV6-5 TRBD2
CASSSGTRSGYTF TGTGCCAGCAGCAGCGGGACCAGGAGTGGCTACACCTTC NA TRBJ1-2 TRBV6-5 NA